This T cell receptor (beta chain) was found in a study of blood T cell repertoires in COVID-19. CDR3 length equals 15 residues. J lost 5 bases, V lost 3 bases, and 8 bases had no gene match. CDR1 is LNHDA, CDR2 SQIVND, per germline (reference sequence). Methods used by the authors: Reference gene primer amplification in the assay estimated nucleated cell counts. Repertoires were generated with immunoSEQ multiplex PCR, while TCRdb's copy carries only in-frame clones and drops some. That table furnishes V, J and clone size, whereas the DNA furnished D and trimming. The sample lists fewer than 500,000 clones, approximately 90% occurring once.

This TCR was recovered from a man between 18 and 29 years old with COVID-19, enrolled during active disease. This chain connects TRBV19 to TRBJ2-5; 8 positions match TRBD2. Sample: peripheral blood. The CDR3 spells CASSISGGAVETQYF. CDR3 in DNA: TGTGCCAGTAGTATCTCCGGGGGGGCCGTGGAGACCCAGTACTTC.